This T cell receptor beta chain was retrieved from a study of T cells after yellow fever vaccination. Background on the study: Researchers used SMART-Seq v4 Ultra Low Input to prepare fractions that had low cell numbers.

Findings and caveats of the study: A small share of clonotypes appeared in both CD4 and CD8 compartments. A large majority of primary-vaccination clones showed up again after the booster (around 96% CD4, around 88% CD8).

The germline V gene encodes CDR1 SGHRS and CDR2 YFSETQ. This CDR3 region has 13 residues. Trimming stripped 2 bases from V and 2 bases from J, with 5 bases between. TCRdb itself ran the 5' RACE reads through MiXCR, one entry per CDR3 protein. The sample contains a few hundred thousand distinct CDR3 sequences, roughly 8.3% of which appear only once. This clonotype was recorded at least ten times. Its target is unknown. The sequenced sample was PBMCs, obtained approximately 47 days after the first yellow fever vaccination. The sequence came from a man between 18 and 29 years old who received the YFV17D yellow fever vaccine. The rearrangement links TRBV5-1 to TRBJ2-4; D remains unclear. The CDR3 DNA reads as TGCGCCAGCAGCTTAGGGTCCAAAAACATTCAGTACTTC. Its translation: CASSLGSKNIQYF.